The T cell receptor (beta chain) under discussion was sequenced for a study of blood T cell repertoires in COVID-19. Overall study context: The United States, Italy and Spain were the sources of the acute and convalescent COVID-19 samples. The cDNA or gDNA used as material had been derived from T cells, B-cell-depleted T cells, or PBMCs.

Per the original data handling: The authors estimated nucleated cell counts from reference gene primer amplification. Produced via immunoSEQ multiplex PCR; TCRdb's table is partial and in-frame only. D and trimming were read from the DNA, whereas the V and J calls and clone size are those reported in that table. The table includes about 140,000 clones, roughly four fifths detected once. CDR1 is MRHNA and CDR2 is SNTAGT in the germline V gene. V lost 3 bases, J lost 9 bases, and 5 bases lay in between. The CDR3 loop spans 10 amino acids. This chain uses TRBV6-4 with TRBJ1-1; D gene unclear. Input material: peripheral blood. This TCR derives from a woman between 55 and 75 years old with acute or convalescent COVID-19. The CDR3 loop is CASSDLQAFF. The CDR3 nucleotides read TGTGCCAGCAGTGATCTTCAAGCTTTCTTT.